What follows describes a single TCR beta chain. The entry originates in a study of shared clonotypes between healthy human individuals. Overall study context: Donor ages ranged 18 to 49 years: a couple of women, a few men.

Unsorted PBMC DNA was sequenced on ten immunoSEQ deep assay plates. In the authors' methods: ImmunoSEQ output held junction-only sequences without quality scores, so filtering differed. Assay used: immunoSEQ multiplex PCR; TCRdb lists only in-frame clones, some missing. Clonal size and the V and J genes are those of that table, whereas D and trimming came from the DNA. The sample gives roughly 510,000 clones, over 60% of which show up once; approximately 13% is in the top ten. Unsorted samples used approximately 99 million PBMCs for genomic DNA. The sample consisted of PBMCs. The sequence was collected from a woman aged 40 to 50 in good health. Some clones in this sample may be carry-over from other donors' samples.

CDR3 sequence (DNA): TGTGCCAGCCGAAGAGACAGAGGGGGGACCGGGGAGCTGTTTTTT. As protein: CASRRDRGGTGELFF. The chain combines TRBV2 with TRBJ2-2; D is tentatively TRBD1 or TRBD2 (6 bases each). The V gene's germline CDR1 is SNHLY and CDR2 FYNNEI. The CDR3 extends over 15 amino acids. The ends were cut back, 8 bases at V and 5 bases at J, with 18 bases in the middle. Filled out from reference TRBV2 and TRBJ2-2, the complete variable domain reads EPEVTQTPSHQVTQMGQEVILRCVPISNHLYFYWYRQILGQKVEFLVSFYNNEISEKSEIFDDQFSVERPDGSNFTLKIRSTKLEDSAMYFCASRRDRGGTGELFFGEGSRLTVL.